The next 21 T cell receptor beta chains were all read from a single sample in a study of blood T cell repertoires in COVID-19. Using immunoSEQ multiplex PCR, the repertoire was profiled, and TCRdb retains in-frame clones only, with some absent. The sample lists 200,000 or so clones, around four fifths occurring once. The source material was peripheral blood. These receptors came from a woman aged 60-75 years who had recovered from COVID-19.

The chain carries TRBV7-9 and TRBJ1-6, with 8 bases lining up with TRBD1. The CDR3 is made up of 15 amino acids. V lost 8 bases and J lost 6; bases outside the gene matches: 9. Germline lookup yields CDR1 SEHNR and CDR2 FQNEAQ (reference sequence). For the CDR3, the DNA is TGTGCCAGCGGAAACCGGGACAGGATTAATTCACCCCTCCACTTT. Encoded protein: CASGNRDRINSPLHF. Full variable domain (rest looked up from reference TRBV7-9 and TRBJ1-6): DTGVSQNPRHKITKRGQNVTFRCDPISEHNRLYWYRQTLGQGPEFLTYFQNEAQLEKSRLLSDRFSAERPKGSFSTLEIQRTEQGDSAMYLCASGNRDRINSPLHFGNGTRLTVT.

The chain employs TRBV19 and TRBJ2-7; the D gene is possibly TRBD2 (6 bases). Looked up from germline, CDR1 is LNHDA and CDR2 is SQIVND (reference sequence). This CDR3 region has 13 residues. The V and J ends lost 3 bases and 6 bases respectively, with 12 bases between them. Written as DNA, the CDR3 is TGTGCCAGTAGTATTAAGGAGGGTCTCGAGCAGTACTTC. Translating gives CASSIKEGLEQYF.

V gene TRBV14 combines with J gene TRBJ2-1; TRBD2 agrees at 7 bases. This CDR3 region has 16 residues. V shed 4 bases, J shed 4 bases, and the junction held 10 bases outside the gene matches. Germline V gives CDR1 SGHDN, CDR2 FVKESK. The CDR3 spells CASSPRTSATYNEQFF. CDR3 bases: TGTGCCAGCAGCCCCCGGACTAGTGCCACTTACAATGAGCAGTTCTTC.

The gene calls are TRBV5-1 and TRBJ1-6; TRBD1 matches 7 bases. The CDR3 is 14 residues long. Germline V CDR1 and CDR2: SGHRS, YFSETQ. The V gene end was trimmed by 5 bases and the J gene end by 6 bases; junction bases not matched to a gene: 5. This chain's CDR3 is CASRIGTVNSPLHF. The CDR3 DNA reads as TGCGCCAGCAGAATCGGGACAGTTAATTCACCCCTCCACTTT.

This clone was counted ten times or more. This sequence joins TRBV6-4 and TRBJ2-3, with a tentative D call TRBD2 (6 bases). In germline, CDR1 is MRHNA, CDR2 SNTAGT. Trimming took 3 bases from V and 8 from J, leaving 12 bases between them. CDR3 length: 13 residues. CDR3 bases: TGTGCCAGCAGTGAAGCGCGGGGCTCTACGCAGTATTTT. Translating it yields CASSEARGSTQYF.

The chain is built from TRBV7-9 and TRBJ2-6; possibly TRBD1 for D (6 bases). The germline V gene encodes CDR1 SEHNR and CDR2 FQNEAQ (reference sequence). V lost 0 bases and J lost 2, with 17 bases in between. This CDR3 is 19 amino acids long. The CDR3 DNA follows: TGTGCCAGCAGCTTAGCCCCACTGACAGGCCCGGCTGGGGCCAACGTCCTGACTTTC. This sequence encodes CASSLAPLTGPAGANVLTF.

The gene calls are TRBV20-1 and TRBJ2-7; no clear D. V was shortened by 6 bases and J by 1 base, with 7 bases between the two germline ends. The CDR3 spans 11 residues. The V gene's germline CDR1 is DFQATT and CDR2 SNEGSKA (reference sequence). The chain's CDR3 is CSAGKSYEQYF. Written as DNA, the CDR3 is TGCAGTGCCGGTAAATCCTACGAGCAGTACTTC.

The V call is TRBV18, the J call TRBJ1-3; 9 nucleotides agree with TRBD1. Germline V gene sequence: CDR1 KGHSH, CDR2 LQKENI. This CDR3 is built from 16 residues. J gave up 2 bases and V 2 bases, and 4 bases lay outside the gene matches. This CDR3 reads CASSPTGQGAGNTIYF. The CDR3 coding sequence is TGTGCCAGCTCACCAACGGGACAGGGAGCTGGAAACACCATATATTTT.

This clone has more than one count but fewer than ten. This chain uses TRBV7-9 with TRBJ1-2; perhaps TRBD1 as D (6 bases). The CDR3 runs 15 residues. V lost 8 bases and J lost 4, with 20 bases in between. Germline V CDR1 and CDR2: SEHNR, FQNEAQ (reference sequence). CDR3 DNA: TGTGCCAGCTCCCTAGGGGGGGCGTTGAGCTATGGCTACACCTTC. Translation: CASSLGGALSYGYTF. The variable domain in full, with the rest retrieved from reference TRBV7-9 and TRBJ1-2, is DTGVSQNPRHKITKRGQNVTFRCDPISEHNRLYWYRQTLGQGPEFLTYFQNEAQLEKSRLLSDRFSAERPKGSFSTLEIQRTEQGDSAMYLCASSLGGALSYGYTFGSGTRLTVV.

This rearrangement joins TRBV4-2 to TRBJ2-7; 10 bases line up with TRBD1. J lost 6 bases, V lost 4 bases, and 6 bases had no gene match. The germline V gene has CDR1 LGHNA and CDR2 YNFKEQ. The CDR3 loop spans 14 amino acids. The chain's CDR3 is CASSLRDRGAEQYF. The DNA for the CDR3 is TGTGCCAGCAGCCTCCGGGACAGGGGCGCCGAGCAGTACTTC.

The chain combines TRBV5-1 with TRBJ2-5, with 8 bases identical to TRBD2. V lost 10 bases, J lost 1 base, and 12 bases stayed unmatched. Germline lookup yields CDR1 SGHRS and CDR2 YFSETQ. The CDR3 covers 15 residues. The CDR3 here is CAPSSGGGSQETQYF. The CDR3 DNA sequence: TGCGCCCCCAGCTCGGGGGGGGGCTCCCAAGAGACCCAGTACTTC.

This chain uses TRBV21-1 with TRBJ2-7; TRBD1, the D gene given by the table, was not confirmed from the DNA. TRBV21-1 is deemed a pseudogene. CDR3 length equals 15 residues. The CDR3 DNA sequence: TGTGCCAGCAGCAGCCTCGACAGGGCTTACTACGAGCAGTACTTC. It codes for CASSSLDRAYYEQYF.

The chain has TRBV6-1 and TRBJ1-3, with D maybe TRBD1 (5 bases). This CDR3 region has 16 residues. The V gene lost 3 bases and the J gene lost 0 bases, with 12 bases spanning the gap. CDR1 and CDR2 from the germline V gene are MNHNS and SASEGT. CDR3: CASSDRFRDSGNTIYF. CDR3 coding DNA: TGTGCCAGCAGTGATCGTTTCAGGGACTCTGGAAACACCATATATTTT.

The V and J genes are TRBV3-1 (or the pseudogene TRBV3-2) and TRBJ2-7, with 12 bases matching TRBD1. Germline V CDR1 and CDR2: LGHDT, YNNKEL (reference sequence). CDR3 size: 15 residues. J was trimmed by 3 bases and V by 4 bases; bases with no gene match: 4. CDR3 in DNA: TGTGCCAGCAGCCCCGGGACAGGGGGCCTCTACGAGCAGTACTTC. Translating it yields CASSPGTGGLYEQYF.

The chain employs TRBV6-5 and TRBJ1-2; 9 bases line up with TRBD1. J lost 6 bases, V lost 10 bases, and 6 bases had no gene match. Per the germline V gene, CDR1 is MNHEY and CDR2 is SVGAGI. The CDR3 contains 12 residues. The DNA for the CDR3 is TGTGCCACCTACAGGGGGCGGGATGGCTACACCTTC. It codes for CATYRGRDGYTF.

The genes are TRBV7-2 and TRBJ2-7; 8 bases map to TRBD1. V lost 4 bases and J lost 3; bases outside the gene matches: 5. The germline CDR1 and CDR2 sequences are SGHTA and FQGNSA. CDR3 length equals 14 residues. The CDR3 loop is CASSWAGGFYEQYF. The CDR3 DNA is TGTGCCAGCAGCTGGGCAGGGGGCTTCTACGAGCAGTACTTC.

This rearrangement joins TRBV28 to TRBJ1-5, with D possibly being TRBD1 (5 bases). The V gene's germline CDR1 is MDHEN and CDR2 SYDVKM. The CDR3 extends over 16 amino acids. The V end lost 5 bases, the J end lost 1 base, and 15 bases lay between the germline ends. The CDR3 nucleotides are TGTGCCAGCAGTCCAAATCCACGGGGGAGCAATCAGCCCCAGCATTTT. This gives the protein CASSPNPRGSNQPQHF.

The chain has TRBV29-1 and TRBJ1-1; no clear D gene. This CDR3 comprises 13 residues. Germline CDR1 is SQVTM and CDR2 is ANQGSEA. The ends were cut back, 1 base at V and 2 bases at J, with 8 bases in the middle. The CDR3 DNA reads TGCAGCGTTGAAGCCCAACATAACACTGAAGCTTTCTTT. As protein: CSVEAQHNTEAFF. The whole variable domain, remainder taken from reference TRBV29-1 and TRBJ1-1, is SAVISQKPSRDICQRGTSLTIQCQVDSQVTMMFWYRQQPGQSLTLIATANQGSEATYESGFVIDKFPISRPNLTFSTLTVSNMSPEDSSIYLCSVEAQHNTEAFFGQGTRLTVV.

The V call is TRBV7-2, the J call TRBJ2-1; no clear D gene. Looked up from germline, CDR1 is SGHTA and CDR2 is FQGNSA. Trimming pared 5 bases from V and 0 bases from J, leaving 14 bases between. This CDR3 region has 16 residues. CDR3 region: CASSRRPLSSYNEQFF. In DNA form, the CDR3 reads TGTGCCAGCAGCCGGAGACCCCTCAGCTCCTACAATGAGCAGTTCTTC.

The CDR3 DNA is TGTGCCAGCAGCCGCCCGGAGCGGCCCTACAATGAGCAGTTCTTC. Its protein is CASSRPERPYNEQFF. The V call is TRBV4-2, the J call TRBJ2-1; weak D call: TRBD2 (5 bases). CDR3 length equals 15 residues. Trimming pared 4 bases from V and 2 bases from J, leaving 12 bases between. Looked up from germline, CDR1 is LGHNA and CDR2 is YNFKEQ.

This clone was counted a single time. The chain carries TRBV2 and TRBJ1-1; 9 positions agree with TRBD1. There are 13 residues in the CDR3. The V gene end was trimmed by 8 bases and the J gene end by 4 bases; junction bases not matched to a gene: 5. The V gene's germline CDR1 is SNHLY and CDR2 FYNNEI. This chain's CDR3 is CASSYRGLTEAFF. The CDR3 DNA is TGTGCCAGCTCATACAGGGGGCTCACTGAAGCTTTCTTT.